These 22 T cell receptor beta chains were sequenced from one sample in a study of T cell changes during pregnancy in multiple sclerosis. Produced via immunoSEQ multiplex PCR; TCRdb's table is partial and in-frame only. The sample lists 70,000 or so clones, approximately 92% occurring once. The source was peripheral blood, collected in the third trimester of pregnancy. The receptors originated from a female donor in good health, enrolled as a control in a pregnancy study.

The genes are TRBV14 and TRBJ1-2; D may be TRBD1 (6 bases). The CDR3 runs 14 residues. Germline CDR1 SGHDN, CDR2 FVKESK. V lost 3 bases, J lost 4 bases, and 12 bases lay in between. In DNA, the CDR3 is TGTGCCAGCAGCCAGCAACAGGGCCCCTATGGCTACACCTTC. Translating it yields CASSQQQGPYGYTF.

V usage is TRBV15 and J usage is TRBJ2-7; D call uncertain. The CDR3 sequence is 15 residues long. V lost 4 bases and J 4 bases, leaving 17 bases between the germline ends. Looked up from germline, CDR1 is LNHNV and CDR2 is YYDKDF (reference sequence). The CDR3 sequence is CATSKENMGRYEQYF. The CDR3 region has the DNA TGTGCCACCAGCAAAGAAAATATGGGCAGGTACGAGCAGTACTTC.

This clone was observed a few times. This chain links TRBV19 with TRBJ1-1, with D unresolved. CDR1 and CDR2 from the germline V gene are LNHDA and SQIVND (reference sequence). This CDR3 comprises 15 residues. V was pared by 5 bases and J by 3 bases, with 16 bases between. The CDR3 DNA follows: TGTGCCAGTAGTCTAGCTCCGGACGGGGACACTGAAGCTTTCTTT. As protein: CASSLAPDGDTEAFF.

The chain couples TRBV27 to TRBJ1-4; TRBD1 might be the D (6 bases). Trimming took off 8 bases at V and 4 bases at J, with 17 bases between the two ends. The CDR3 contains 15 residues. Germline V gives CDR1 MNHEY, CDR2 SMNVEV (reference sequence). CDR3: CASSAVGQLNEKLFF. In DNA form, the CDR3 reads TGTGCCAGCTCGGCGGTCGGACAGCTTAATGAAAAACTGTTTTTT.

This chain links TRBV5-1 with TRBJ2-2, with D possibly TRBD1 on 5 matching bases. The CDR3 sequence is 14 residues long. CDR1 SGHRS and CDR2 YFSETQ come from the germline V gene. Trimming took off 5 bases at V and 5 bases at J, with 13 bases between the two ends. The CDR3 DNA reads TGCGCCAGCAGGATGGACACAGGAACCGGGGAGCTGTTTTTT. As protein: CASRMDTGTGELFF.

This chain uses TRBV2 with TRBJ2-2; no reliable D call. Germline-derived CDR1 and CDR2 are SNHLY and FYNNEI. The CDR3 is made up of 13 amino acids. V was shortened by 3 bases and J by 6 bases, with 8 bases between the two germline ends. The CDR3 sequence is CASSERSPGELFF. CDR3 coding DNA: TGTGCCAGCAGTGAGAGGTCCCCCGGGGAGCTGTTTTTT.

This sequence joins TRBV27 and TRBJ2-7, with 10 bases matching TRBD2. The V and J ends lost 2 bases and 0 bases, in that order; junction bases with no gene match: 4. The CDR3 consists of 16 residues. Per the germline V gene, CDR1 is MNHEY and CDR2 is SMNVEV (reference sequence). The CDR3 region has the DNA TGTGCCAGCAGTTTAAGAGCGGGAGGGAGCTCCTACGAGCAGTACTTC. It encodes CASSLRAGGSSYEQYF.

CDR3 DNA: TGTGCCAGCTCACCACAGCTCGAGGGCGGAGAGACCCAGTACTTC. It specifies CASSPQLEGGETQYF. V is TRBV18 and J is TRBJ2-5; D perhaps matches TRBD2 (5 bases). Germline V gene sequence: CDR1 KGHSH, CDR2 LQKENI. V was shortened by 1 base and J by 4 bases, with 13 bases between the two germline ends. The CDR3 is 15 amino acids.

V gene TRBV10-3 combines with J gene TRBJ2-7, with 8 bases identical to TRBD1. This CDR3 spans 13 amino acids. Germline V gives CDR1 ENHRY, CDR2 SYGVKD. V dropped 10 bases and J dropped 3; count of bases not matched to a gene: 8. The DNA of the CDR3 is TGTGCCACCCGGGACAGGCAACTCTACGAGCAGTACTTC. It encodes CATRDRQLYEQYF.

The chain's CDR3 is CASSHPQGGYGYTF. For the CDR3, the DNA is TGCGCCAGCAGCCATCCACAGGGTGGCTATGGCTACACCTTC. The gene calls are TRBV4-1 and TRBJ1-2; perhaps TRBD1 as D (6 bases). Trimming took 3 bases from V and 4 from J, leaving 12 bases between them. This CDR3 spans 14 amino acids. Germline V CDR1 and CDR2: MGHRA, YSYEKL.

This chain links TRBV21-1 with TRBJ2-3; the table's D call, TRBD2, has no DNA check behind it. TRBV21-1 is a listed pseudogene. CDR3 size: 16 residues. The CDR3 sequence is CASSKAQESPPDTQYF. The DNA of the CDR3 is TGTGCCAGCAGCAAAGCCCAAGAGAGTCCCCCAGATACGCAGTATTTT.

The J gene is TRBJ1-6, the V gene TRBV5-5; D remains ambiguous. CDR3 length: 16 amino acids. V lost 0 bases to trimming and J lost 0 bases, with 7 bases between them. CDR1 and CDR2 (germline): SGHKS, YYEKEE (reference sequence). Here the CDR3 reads CASSLGRDSYNSPLHF. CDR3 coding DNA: TGTGCCAGCAGCTTGGGTCGGGACTCCTATAATTCACCCCTCCACTTT.

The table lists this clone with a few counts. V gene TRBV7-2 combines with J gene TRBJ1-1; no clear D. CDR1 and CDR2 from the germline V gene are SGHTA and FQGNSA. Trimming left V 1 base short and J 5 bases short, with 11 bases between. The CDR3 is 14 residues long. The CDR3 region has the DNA TGTGCCAGCAGCTTAGTGACGGGTGGGACTGAAGCTTTCTTT. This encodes CASSLVTGGTEAFF. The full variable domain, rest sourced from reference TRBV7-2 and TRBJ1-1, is GAGVSQSPSNKVTEKGKDVELRCDPISGHTALYWYRQSLGQGLEFLIYFQGNSAPDKSGLPSDRFSAERTGGSVSTLTIQRTQQEDSAVYLCASSLVTGGTEAFFGQGTRLTVV.

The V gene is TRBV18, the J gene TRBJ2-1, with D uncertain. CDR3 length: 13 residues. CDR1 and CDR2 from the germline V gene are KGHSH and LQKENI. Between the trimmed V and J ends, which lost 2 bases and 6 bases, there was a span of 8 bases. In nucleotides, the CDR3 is TGTGCCAGCTCACCATCGAACAGCAATGAGCAGTTCTTC. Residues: CASSPSNSNEQFF.

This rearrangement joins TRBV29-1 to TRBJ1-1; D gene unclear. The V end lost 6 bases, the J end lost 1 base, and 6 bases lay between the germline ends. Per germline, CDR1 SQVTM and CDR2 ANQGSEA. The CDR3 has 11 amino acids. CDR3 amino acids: CSVISNTEAFF. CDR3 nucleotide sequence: TGCAGCGTCATTTCGAACACTGAAGCTTTCTTT.

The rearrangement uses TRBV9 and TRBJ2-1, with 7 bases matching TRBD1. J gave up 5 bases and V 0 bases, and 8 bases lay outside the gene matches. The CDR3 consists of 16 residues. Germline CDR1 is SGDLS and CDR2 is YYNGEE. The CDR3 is CASSVDLGTENNEQFF. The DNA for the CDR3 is TGTGCCAGCAGCGTAGACCTTGGGACAGAGAACAATGAGCAGTTCTTC.

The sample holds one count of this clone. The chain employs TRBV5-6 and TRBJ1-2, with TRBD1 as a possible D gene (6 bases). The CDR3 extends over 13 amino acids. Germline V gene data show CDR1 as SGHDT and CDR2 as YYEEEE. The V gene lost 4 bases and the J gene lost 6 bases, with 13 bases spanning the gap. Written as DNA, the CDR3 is TGTGCCAGCAGCCGAAGTAGGGGGAATGGCTACACCTTC. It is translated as CASSRSRGNGYTF.

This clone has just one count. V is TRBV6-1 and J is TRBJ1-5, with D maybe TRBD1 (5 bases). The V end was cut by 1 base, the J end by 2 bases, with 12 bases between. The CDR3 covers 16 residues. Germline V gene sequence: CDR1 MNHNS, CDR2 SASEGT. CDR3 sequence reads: CASSEGAGLGNQPQHF. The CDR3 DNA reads TGTGCCAGCAGTGAAGGGGCAGGGTTGGGCAATCAGCCCCAGCATTTT.

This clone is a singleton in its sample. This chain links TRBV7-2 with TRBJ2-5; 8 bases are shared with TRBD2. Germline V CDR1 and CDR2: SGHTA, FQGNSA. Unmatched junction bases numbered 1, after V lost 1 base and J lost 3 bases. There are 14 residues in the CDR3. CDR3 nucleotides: TGTGCCAGCAGCTTAGGCGGGGGGAAAGAGACCCAGTACTTC. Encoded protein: CASSLGGGKETQYF.

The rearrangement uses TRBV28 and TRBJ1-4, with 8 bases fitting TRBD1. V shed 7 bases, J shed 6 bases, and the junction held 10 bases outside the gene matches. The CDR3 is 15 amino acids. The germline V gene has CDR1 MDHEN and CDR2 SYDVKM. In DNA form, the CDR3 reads TGTGCCAGCATCCCAGAAGGACAGGGCGATGAAAAACTGTTTTTT. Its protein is CASIPEGQGDEKLFF.

CDR3 amino acids: CAWRAYNEQFF. In DNA, the CDR3 is TGTGCCTGGAGGGCATACAATGAGCAGTTCTTC. The chain combines TRBV30 with TRBJ2-1; D is unclear. Per germline, CDR1 GTSNPN and CDR2 SVGIG (reference sequence). The CDR3 covers 11 residues. Trimming removed 3 bases from V and 4 bases from J, with 4 bases in between.

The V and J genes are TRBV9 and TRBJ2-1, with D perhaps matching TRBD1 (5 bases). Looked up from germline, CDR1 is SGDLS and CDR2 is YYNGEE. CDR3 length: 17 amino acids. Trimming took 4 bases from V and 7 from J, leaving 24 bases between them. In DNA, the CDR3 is TGTGCCAGCAGCACGAATTACAGGCCAAATGTAGGGAATGAGCAGTTCTTC. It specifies CASSTNYRPNVGNEQFF.